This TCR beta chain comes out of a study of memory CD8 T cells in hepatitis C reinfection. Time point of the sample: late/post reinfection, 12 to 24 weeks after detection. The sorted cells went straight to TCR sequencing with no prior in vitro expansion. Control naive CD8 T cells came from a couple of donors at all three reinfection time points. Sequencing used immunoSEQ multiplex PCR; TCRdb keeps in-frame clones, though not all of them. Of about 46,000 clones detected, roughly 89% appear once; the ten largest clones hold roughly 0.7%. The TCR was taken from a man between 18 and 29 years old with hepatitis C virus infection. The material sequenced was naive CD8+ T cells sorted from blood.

DNA for the CDR3: TGTGCCAGCAGTGTGGACACCTCCTACGAGCAGTACTTC. Protein sequence: CASSVDTSYEQYF. The chain combines TRBV6-1 with TRBJ2-7; TRBD1 is a possible D gene (5 bases). Germline lookup yields CDR1 MNHNS and CDR2 SASEGT. Trimming left V 4 bases short and J 0 bases short, with 7 bases between. The length of the CDR3 is 13 residues.